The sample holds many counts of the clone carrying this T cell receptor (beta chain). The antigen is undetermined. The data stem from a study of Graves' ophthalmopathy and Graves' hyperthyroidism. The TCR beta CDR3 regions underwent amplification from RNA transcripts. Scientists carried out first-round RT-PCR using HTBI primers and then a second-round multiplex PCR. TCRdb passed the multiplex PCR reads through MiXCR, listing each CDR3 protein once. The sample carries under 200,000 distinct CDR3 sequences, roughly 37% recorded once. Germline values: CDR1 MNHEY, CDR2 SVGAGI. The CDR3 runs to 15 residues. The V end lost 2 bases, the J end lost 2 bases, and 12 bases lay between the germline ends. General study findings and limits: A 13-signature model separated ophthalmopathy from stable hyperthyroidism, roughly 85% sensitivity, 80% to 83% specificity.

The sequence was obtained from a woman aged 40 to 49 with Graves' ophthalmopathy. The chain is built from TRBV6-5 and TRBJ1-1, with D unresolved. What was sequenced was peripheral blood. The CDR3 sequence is CASSYGSAGNTEAFF. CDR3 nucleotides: TGTGCCAGCAGTTACGGGTCCGCCGGAAACACTGAAGCTTTCTTT.